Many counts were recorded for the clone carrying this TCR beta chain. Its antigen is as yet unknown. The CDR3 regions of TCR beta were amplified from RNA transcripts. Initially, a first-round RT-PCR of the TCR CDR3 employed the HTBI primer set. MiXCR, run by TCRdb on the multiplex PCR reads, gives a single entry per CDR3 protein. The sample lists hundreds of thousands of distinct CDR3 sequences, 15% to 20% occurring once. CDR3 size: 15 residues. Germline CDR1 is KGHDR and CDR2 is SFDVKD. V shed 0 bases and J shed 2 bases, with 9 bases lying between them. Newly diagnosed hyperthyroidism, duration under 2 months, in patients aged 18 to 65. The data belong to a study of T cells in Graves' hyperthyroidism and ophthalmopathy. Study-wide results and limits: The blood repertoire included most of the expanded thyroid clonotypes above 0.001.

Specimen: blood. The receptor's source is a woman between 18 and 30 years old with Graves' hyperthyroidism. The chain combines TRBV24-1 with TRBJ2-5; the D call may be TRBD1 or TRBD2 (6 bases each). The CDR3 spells CATSDLSGAQETQYF. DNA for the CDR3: TGTGCCACCAGTGATTTGTCGGGGGCGCAAGAGACCCAGTACTTC.